These 20 T cell receptor beta chains were all obtained from the same sample, sequenced in a study of regulatory T cells in long-lasting Graves disease. According to the study, TCR beta libraries were built with iRepertoire HTBI primers and CDR3-region Arm-PCR. A single record per CDR3 protein comes from TCRdb applying MiXCR to the multiplex PCR reads. The data contain approximately 480,000 distinct CDR3 sequences, around 15% of them seen just once; the ten biggest clones take up 12%. Time point noted: newly diagnosed GD, antithyroid drugs for less than 3 months. TCR sequences were obtained from RNA taken from PBMCs. The sample was also reused in another study, on T cells in Graves' hyperthyroidism and ophthalmopathy.

The input for sequencing was peripheral blood mononuclear cells (PBMCs), taken at new diagnosis, from a patient treated with antithyroid drugs. All receptors come from a man in his forties with Graves disease.

Of note for this clonotype: A read error is likely here: a far larger clone is one base away. J is TRBJ2-7 and V is TRBV11-3; 11 bases agree with TRBD2. The end of the DNA is better explained by TRBJ2-1, so the J call may be wrong. The length of the CDR3 is 14 residues. Per the germline V gene, CDR1 is SGHNT and CDR2 is YENEEA. Here the CDR3 reads CARTSGSPSNEQFF. The CDR3 nucleotides read TGTGCCAGAACTAGCGGGAGCCCGTCGAATGAGCAGTTCTTC.

J is TRBJ2-3 and V is TRBV5-4; 7 bases fit TRBD1. Looked up from germline, CDR1 is SGHNT and CDR2 is YYREEE (reference sequence). The CDR3 loop spans 16 amino acids. V shed 2 bases and J 1 base; nucleotides not matched to a gene: 7. The CDR3 protein is CASSLRGGSRTDTQYF. Here the CDR3 DNA reads TGTGCCAGCAGCTTAAGAGGGGGCTCTCGCACAGATACGCAGTATTTT.

This clonotype has just a few counts. This chain links TRBV6-1 with TRBJ2-7, with no clear D. The CDR3 runs 13 residues. Trimming shortened V by 5 bases and J by 9 bases, and 17 bases separated the two germline ends. Germline CDR1 MNHNS, CDR2 SASEGT. CDR3 residues: CASSQPHQEGQYF. The CDR3 DNA follows: TGTGCCAGCAGTCAGCCCCACCAGGAAGGGCAGTACTTC.

This sequence joins TRBV20-1 and TRBJ2-5; possible D gene TRBD1, 6 bases. Trimming pared 4 bases from V and 3 bases from J, leaving 12 bases between. The CDR3 is 13 amino acids. Germline assignment: CDR1 DFQATT and CDR2 SNEGSKA (reference sequence). The DNA for the CDR3 is TGCAGTGCTAAAACAGGGTGGGAAGAGACCCAGTACTTC. Residues: CSAKTGWEETQYF.

A few counts support this clonotype. The chain recombines TRBV4-2 with TRBJ2-7; 9 bases fit TRBD2. This CDR3 contains 13 residues. Unmatched junction bases numbered 5, after V lost 4 bases and J lost 7 bases. The germline V gene encodes CDR1 LGHNA and CDR2 YNFKEQ. The CDR3 coding sequence is TGTGCCAGCAGCCTCGGGACTAGCCTAGAGCAGTACTTC. As protein: CASSLGTSLEQYF.

This clonotype came up a few times. This chain connects TRBV7-2 to TRBJ1-2; no clear D gene. The CDR3 totals 15 residues. Trimming shortened V by 5 bases and J by 0 bases, and 13 bases separated the two germline ends. From germline, CDR1 is SGHTA and CDR2 FQGNSA. The CDR3 sequence: CASSSGRASNYGYTF. CDR3 bases: TGTGCCAGCAGCAGCGGGAGGGCCTCTAACTATGGCTACACCTTC. The variable domain in full, with the rest retrieved from reference TRBV7-2 and TRBJ1-2, is GAGVSQSPSNKVTEKGKDVELRCDPISGHTALYWYRQSLGQGLEFLIYFQGNSAPDKSGLPSDRFSAERTGGSVSTLTIQRTQQEDSAVYLCASSSGRASNYGYTFGSGTRLTVV.

The chain joins TRBV29-1 to TRBJ1-2, with 12 bases lining up with TRBD1. This CDR3 has 14 residues. The junction had 6 bases not matched to a gene; V was cut back by 6 bases and J by 4 bases. Germline V gene sequence: CDR1 SQVTM, CDR2 ANQGSEA. The CDR3 spells CSVGTGGTLYGYTF. For the CDR3, the DNA is TGCAGCGTGGGGACAGGGGGCACCCTCTATGGCTACACCTTC. Full variable domain (remainder filled in from reference TRBV29-1 and TRBJ1-2): SAVISQKPSRDICQRGTSLTIQCQVDSQVTMMFWYRQQPGQSLTLIATANQGSEATYESGFVIDKFPISRPNLTFSTLTVSNMSPEDSSIYLCSVGTGGTLYGYTFGSGTRLTVV.

This clonotype was counted a few times. This rearrangement joins TRBV6-2 or TRBV6-3 to TRBJ2-1; maybe TRBD2 (5 bases). The CDR3 totals 13 residues. V was shortened by 5 bases and J by 7 bases, with 12 bases between the two germline ends. CDR1 and CDR2 from the germline V gene are MNHEY and SVGEGT. The CDR3 region is CASSPGSRNEQFF. Written as DNA, the CDR3 is TGTGCCAGCAGTCCGGGGAGTCGGAATGAGCAGTTCTTC.

V gene TRBV6-6 combines with J gene TRBJ2-2; 7 bases match TRBD1. CDR1 MNHNY and CDR2 SVGAGI come from the germline V gene (reference sequence). This CDR3 region has 16 residues. The trim removed 0 bases at V and 1 base at J, leaving 2 bases unmatched. The CDR3 spells CASSYSRQGNTGELFF. For the CDR3, the DNA is TGTGCCAGCAGTTACTCGAGACAGGGGAACACCGGGGAGCTGTTTTTT.

This clonotype turned up a few times. The chain is built from TRBV15 and TRBJ2-3, with 8 bases aligning to TRBD2. V lost 0 bases and J lost 0; bases outside the gene matches: 5. Germline V CDR1 and CDR2: LNHNV, YYDKDF (reference sequence). The CDR3 consists of 17 residues. This CDR3 is CATSRDNLAGSTDTQYF. The CDR3 DNA is TGTGCCACCAGCAGAGATAATCTAGCGGGTAGCACAGATACGCAGTATTTT.

This clonotype was seen only a few times. The V gene is TRBV5-1, the J gene TRBJ2-2; D is uncertain. V dropped 3 bases and J dropped 1 base, with 7 bases sitting between them. CDR1 SGHRS and CDR2 YFSETQ come from the germline V gene. The CDR3 sequence is 14 residues long. In DNA, the CDR3 is TGCGCCAGCAGCTACTTGGAGAACACCGGGGAGCTGTTTTTT. Translated, it gives CASSYLENTGELFF.

This clonotype was observed a few times. This chain links TRBV20-1 with TRBJ2-5; D is possibly TRBD2 (5 bases). The CDR3 consists of 14 residues. Looked up from germline, CDR1 is DFQATT and CDR2 is SNEGSKA (reference sequence). CDR3 in DNA: TGCAGGGCTCTCGCAGCGGCTCGACAAGAGACCCAGTACTTC. Its translation: CRALAAARQETQYF.

This clonotype has just a few counts. The gene calls are TRBV6-1 and TRBJ1-2; D unresolved. This CDR3 spans 11 amino acids. V lost 6 bases and J lost 3, with 5 bases in between. The germline gives CDR1 MNHNS, CDR2 SASEGT. CDR3 DNA: TGTGCCAGCAGCTGGGACTATGGCTACACCTTC. This codes for CASSWDYGYTF.

The chain recombines TRBV5-4 with TRBJ2-7; D is undetermined. Germline V gives CDR1 SGHNT, CDR2 YYREEE (reference sequence). The CDR3 loop spans 13 amino acids. With 4 bases removed from V and 1 base from J, the gap between germline ends came to 9 bases. The CDR3 DNA follows: TGTGCCAGCAGCAACCAGAGATCCTACGAGCAGTACTTC. Its protein is CASSNQRSYEQYF.

This clonotype showed up just a few times. The chain uses TRBV6-2 or TRBV6-3 and TRBJ1-3; D is possibly TRBD1 (5 bases). The CDR3 runs to 16 residues. Germline V gene lookup returns CDR1 MNHEY and CDR2 SVGEGT. V was trimmed by 5 bases and J by 0 bases, leaving 14 bases between them. The CDR3 sequence is CASSEVVGGSGNTIYF. The CDR3 DNA is TGTGCCAGCAGTGAAGTAGTTGGGGGCTCTGGAAACACCATATATTTT.

In its sample, this clonotype was seen a few times. A much larger clonotype is one base distant, so this may be a read error. V usage is TRBV28 and J usage is TRBJ2-4, with unresolved D. Germline CDR1 and CDR2: MDHEN and SYDVKM. CDR3 length equals 15 residues. With 5 bases removed from V and 2 bases from J, the gap between germline ends came to 13 bases. The chain's CDR3 is CASSVLEQTKNIQYF. In DNA form, the CDR3 reads TGTGCCAGCAGTGTCTTGGAACAAACCAAAAACATTCAGTACTTC.

This CDR3 reads CASSQAGPSSYNEQFF. The CDR3 DNA reads TGTGCCAGCAGCCAAGCGGGCCCAAGCTCCTACAATGAGCAGTTCTTC. The gene calls are TRBV4-2 and TRBJ2-1; D remains unclear. CDR1 is LGHNA, CDR2 YNFKEQ, per germline. The germline V and J ends were trimmed by 1 base and 0 bases, with 10 bases remaining between them. CDR3 length equals 16 residues.

This chain links TRBV9 with TRBJ2-7; 9 bases are shared with TRBD2. The CDR3 is 14 residues long. The ends lost 4 bases at V and 6 bases at J; junction bases unmatched: 8. The germline V gene encodes CDR1 SGDLS and CDR2 YYNGEE. CDR3 DNA sequence: TGTGCCAGCAGCATTGGGACTAGCTCGCCCGAGCAGTACTTC. It codes for CASSIGTSSPEQYF.

The chain combines TRBV13 with TRBJ2-3; tentatively, D is TRBD2 (5 bases). Germline assignment: CDR1 PRHDT and CDR2 FYEKMQ (reference sequence). The CDR3 covers 14 residues. Trimming left V 5 bases short and J 3 bases short, with 12 bases between. In DNA form, the CDR3 reads TGTGCCAGCAGCGCGAAGTCGGGGACAGATACGCAGTATTTT. Translating it yields CASSAKSGTDTQYF.

This clonotype was counted many times. The CDR3 nucleotides are TGTGCCAGCAGTGAAGGGGATTTCAGGGGCTATGGCTACACCTTC. Translating gives CASSEGDFRGYGYTF. This rearrangement joins TRBV6-2 or TRBV6-3 to TRBJ1-2, with D possibly TRBD1 on 6 matching bases. Trimming stripped 5 bases from V and 4 bases from J, with 17 bases between. The germline V gene has CDR1 MNHEY and CDR2 SVGEGT. This CDR3 region has 15 residues.